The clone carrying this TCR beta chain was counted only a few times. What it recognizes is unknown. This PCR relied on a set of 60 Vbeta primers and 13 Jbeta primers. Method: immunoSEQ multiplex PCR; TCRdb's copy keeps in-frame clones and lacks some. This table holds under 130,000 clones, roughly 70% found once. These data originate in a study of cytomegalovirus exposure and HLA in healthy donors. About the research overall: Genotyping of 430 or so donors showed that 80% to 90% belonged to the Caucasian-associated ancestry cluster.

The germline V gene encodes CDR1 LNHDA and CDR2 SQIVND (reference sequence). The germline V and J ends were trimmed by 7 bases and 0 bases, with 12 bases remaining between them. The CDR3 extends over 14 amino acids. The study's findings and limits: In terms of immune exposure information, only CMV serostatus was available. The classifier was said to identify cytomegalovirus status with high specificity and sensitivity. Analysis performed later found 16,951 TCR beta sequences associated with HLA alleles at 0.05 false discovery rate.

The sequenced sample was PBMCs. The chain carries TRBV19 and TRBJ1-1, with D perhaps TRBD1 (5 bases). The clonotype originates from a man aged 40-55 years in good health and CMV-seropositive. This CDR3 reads CASTPDRLNTEAFF. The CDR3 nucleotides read TGTGCCAGTACCCCAGACAGACTGAACACTGAAGCTTTCTTT. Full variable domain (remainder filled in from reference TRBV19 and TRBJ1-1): DGGITQSPKYLFRKEGQNVTLSCEQNLNHDAMYWYRQDPGQGLRLIYYSQIVNDFQKGDIAEGYSVSREKKESFPLTVTSAQKNPTAFYLCASTPDRLNTEAFFGQGTRLTVV.